Sequencing of this T cell receptor (beta chain) was carried out in a study of identical twins. TCRdb re-analysed the 5' RACE reads in MiXCR, keeping a single row per CDR3 protein. Found here are 690,000 or so distinct CDR3 sequences, 5.5% to 7.5% of them singletons; the top ten hold about 2%. Many counts were recorded for this clonotype. V shed 5 bases and J shed 3 bases, with 10 bases lying between them. Germline lookup yields CDR1 ENHRY and CDR2 SYGVKD. This CDR3 region has 13 residues. The gene calls are TRBV10-3 and TRBJ2-5, with D possibly matching TRBD1 (6 bases). The origin of this receptor is a man aged 18 to 30 in good health. Source material: naive T cells sorted from blood. CDR3: CAISLGQKETQYF. The DNA for the CDR3 is TGTGCCATCAGTTTGGGACAAAAAGAGACCCAGTACTTC.